This T cell receptor beta chain originates from a study of T cells in Graves' hyperthyroidism and ophthalmopathy (dated by TCRdb to about 2019). The study in broad terms: Peripheral blood was collected at initial diagnosis, before any treatment. Prospective prediction of ophthalmopathy was tested in an independent validation cohort consisting of 18 to 20 hyperthyroidism patients and some 16 patients who later progressed to ophthalmopathy. A discovery cohort of fewer than 110 patients, about 40 with Graves' ophthalmopathy and under 60 with stable Graves' hyperthyroidism, was used to find distinguishing TCR V-J signatures. The study also compared thyroid tissue and blood T-cell repertoires from a handful of Graves' hyperthyroidism patients. After sampling, hyperthyroidism patients received methimazole starting at 30 mg daily, and ophthalmopathy patients received high-dose intravenous methylprednisolone. The roughly 90 discovery patients were divided at random into training and test sets in a 7:3 ratio. The paper describes TCR Vbeta CDR3 sequencing of 135 peripheral blood samples, made up of 43 ophthalmopathy patients, some 80 hyperthyroidism patients and 17 progressor patients.

Graves' hyperthyroidism was defined as stable when no progression to ophthalmopathy occurred over 18 months of follow-up. Hyperthyroidism patients were newly diagnosed, had a disease duration of under 2 months, and were aged 18 to 65 years. The study excluded patients with uncontrolled infections, other autoimmune diseases, pregnancy or lactation. Diagnoses relied on clinical symptoms, serum thyroxine and TRAb, thyroid ultrasound and orbital computed tomography. PBMCs were separated from roughly 10 ml of fresh peripheral blood using Ficoll-Paque density gradient centrifugation. Total RNA was extracted with Trizol reagent, and quality was checked on an Agilent 2100 Bioanalyzer. TCR beta CDR3 regions were amplified from RNA transcripts. For the first round of RT-PCR on the TCR CDR3, the HTBI primer set was used together with the Qiagen OneStep RT-PCR kit. A second multiplex PCR round built the libraries, followed by size selection and purification. Paired-end sequencing of the libraries was performed with 100 bp reads on an Illumina HiSeq2000. The authors' pipeline ran thus. Raw data were processed with SOAPnuke, discarding reads with adapters, uncalled bases, mean Phred below 15, or no exact constant-primer or identifier match. High-quality paired reads were merged with COPE v1.2.5, and unique nucleotide sequences were defined as clonotypes. MiTCR v1.1 was used to align clonotypes to the IMGT TRBV, TRBD and TRBJ reference segments. The analysis included only V-J combinations with a frequency above 0.0001, which together covered 99% to 99.2% of the repertoires. A TCS score was defined as the ratio between F50 (clonal expansion) and ExV (chaos), using BLOSUM62-based TCRdist between CDR3 peptides within each V-J. Welch's t-statistics and random forest reduced around 550 V-J features to some 14, which were used in a naive Bayes classifier (R e1071). TCRdb redid the processing of the public reads, applying fastp at Q25 and MiXCR, and retained in-frame beta chains. Entries that share a CDR3 protein sequence are merged under the most common genes and DNA. The V and J calls and clone size are TCRdb's, not the authors'. In this sample the table shows a few hundred thousand distinct CDR3 sequences, approximately 15% of which occur a single time. Approximately 32% of the sample comes from the top ten.

Many counts were recorded for this clonotype. It has no known antigen specificity. No base qualities exist here, and no much larger clone lies one base off it. The CDR3 goes from the cysteine to the phenylalanine over 14 residues. Of the read, only the CDR3 DNA is kept; its 42 bases are in frame from base 1. V and J lose 6 bases and 5 bases, and a span of 16 bases separates them. As encoded in the germline V gene, CDR1 is KGHSH while CDR2 is LQKENI. On the study overall, not on this receptor specifically: No statistical method was used to set the sample size in advance, and investigators knew the group allocation. A model built on a 13 V-J signature distinguished ophthalmopathy from stable hyperthyroidism, reaching around 88% sensitivity and about 81% specificity in cross-validation and 80%/75% in testing. Most expanded thyroid clonotypes (frequency above 0.001) were also detected in blood, suggesting blood repertoires may reflect thyroid immune responses. In validation, the model predicted progression to ophthalmopathy a median of approximately 6.6 months before onset, with approximately 70% sensitivity and 72.22% specificity.

The sequence is built from TRBV18 and TRBJ1-2; no D gene call is confident. Sequenced: blood. This TCR was recovered from a woman aged 25 to 45 with Graves' hyperthyroidism. CDR3 protein: CASSSDSDWYGYTF. The sequenced DNA: TGTGCCAGCTCTTCGGACTCAGACTGGTATGGCTACACCTTC. The CDR3, completed at both ends by the reference TRBV18 and TRBJ1-2 genes, gives the full variable domain NAGVMQNPRHLVRRRGQEARLRCSPMKGHSHVYWYRQLPEEGLKFMVYLQKENIIDESGMPKERFSAEFPKEGPSILRIQQVVRGDSAAYFCASSSDSDWYGYTFGSGTRLTVV.